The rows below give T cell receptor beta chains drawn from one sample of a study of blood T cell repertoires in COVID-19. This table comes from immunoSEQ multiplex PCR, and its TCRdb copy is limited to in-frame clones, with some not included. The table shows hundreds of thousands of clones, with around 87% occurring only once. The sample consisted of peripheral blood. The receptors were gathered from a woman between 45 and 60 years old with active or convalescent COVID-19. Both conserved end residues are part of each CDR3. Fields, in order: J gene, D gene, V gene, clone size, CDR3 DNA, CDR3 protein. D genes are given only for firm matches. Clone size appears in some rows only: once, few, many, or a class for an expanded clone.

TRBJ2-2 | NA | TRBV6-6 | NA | TGTGCCAGCAGTTACACAGAAATACCGAACACCGGGGAGCTGTTTTTT | CASSYTEIPNTGELFF
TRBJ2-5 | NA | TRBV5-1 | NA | TGCGCCAGCAGCACTAGACAGGTGTGGGAGACCCAGTACTTC | CASSTRQVWETQYF
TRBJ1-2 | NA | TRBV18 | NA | TGTGCCAGTTTCGGACAGATAGCTAACTATGGCTACACCTTC | CASFGQIANYGYTF
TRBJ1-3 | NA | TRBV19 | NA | TGTGCCAGTAGTTCCGGGAGCTCTGGAAACACCATATATTTT | CASSSGSSGNTIYF
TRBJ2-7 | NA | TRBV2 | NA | TGTGCCAGCAAAGCTAGATCCCACGAGCAGTACTTC | CASKARSHEQYF
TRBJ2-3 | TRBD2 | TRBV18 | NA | TGTGCCAGCTCGACGGGACTAGCGGGAACTAGCACAGATACGCAGTATTTT | CASSTGLAGTSTDTQYF
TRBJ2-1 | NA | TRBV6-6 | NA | TGTGCCAGCAGTTCGTGGGAGGTACTGGATGAGCAGTTCTTC | CASSSWEVLDEQFF
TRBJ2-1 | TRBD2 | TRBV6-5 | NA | TGTGCCAGCTCTAGACTAGCGGGAGGAGGTAATGAGCAGTTCTTC | CASSRLAGGGNEQFF
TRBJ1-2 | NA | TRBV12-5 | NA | TGTGCTAGTGCCGGCGACAGTAACTATGGCTACACCTTC | CASAGDSNYGYTF
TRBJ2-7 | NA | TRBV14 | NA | TGTGCCAGCAGCCAAGATAGCTACGAGCAGTACTTC | CASSQDSYEQYF
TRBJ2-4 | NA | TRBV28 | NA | TGTGCCAGCAGTTTGCTAATAGCCAAAAACATTCAGTACTTC | CASSLLIAKNIQYF
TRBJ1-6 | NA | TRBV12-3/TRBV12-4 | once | TGTGCCAGCAGTTCAGTTTATAATTCACCCCTCCACTTT | CASSSVYNSPLHF
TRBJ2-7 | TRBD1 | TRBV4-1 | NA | TGCGCCAGCAGCCAAGCTGAGGGACAGGGAACCTACGAGCAGTACTTC | CASSQAEGQGTYEQYF
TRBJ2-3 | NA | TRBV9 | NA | TGTGCCAGCAGCGTAGATAGCGAGGGCACGCAGTATTTT | CASSVDSEGTQYF
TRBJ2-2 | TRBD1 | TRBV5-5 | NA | TGTGCCAGCAGCTTATGGACAGGGGGCTACACCGGGGAGCTGTTTTTT | CASSLWTGGYTGELFF
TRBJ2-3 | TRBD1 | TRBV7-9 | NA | TGTGCCAGCAGCTCCCCCCTGACAGGGATGGCGGATACGCAGTATTTT | CASSSPLTGMADTQYF
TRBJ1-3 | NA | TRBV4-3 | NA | TGCGCCAGCAGCCAAGATCCCCTCTCTGGAAACACCATATATTTT | CASSQDPLSGNTIYF
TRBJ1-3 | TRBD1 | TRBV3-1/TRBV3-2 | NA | TGTGCCAGCAGCCAGGGACAGGGCTCTGGAAACACCATATATTTT | CASSQGQGSGNTIYF
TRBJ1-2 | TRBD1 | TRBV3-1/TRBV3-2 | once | TGTGCCAGCAGCCCCCTTCCGGGACAGGAGAACTATGGCTACACCTTC | CASSPLPGQENYGYTF
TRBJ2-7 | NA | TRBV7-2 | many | TGTGCCAGCAGCTTTAGTCCAGGGGACGCCTACGAGCAGTACTTC | CASSFSPGDAYEQYF
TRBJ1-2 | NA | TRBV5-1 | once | TGCGCCAGCAGCCGGACAGCGTTGGATTATGGCTACACCTTC | CASSRTALDYGYTF
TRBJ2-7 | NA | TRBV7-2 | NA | TGTGCCAGCAGCGCCGCCGGGGGGCAGCTCTACGAGCAGTACTTC | CASSAAGGQLYEQYF
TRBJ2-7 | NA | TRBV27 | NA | TGTGCCAGCAGTTTACGGTTCGACTCCTACGAGCAGTACTTC | CASSLRFDSYEQYF
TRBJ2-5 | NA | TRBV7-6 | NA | TGTGCCAGCAGCCCGAGAGCCGAAGAGGAGACCCAGTACTTC | CASSPRAEEETQYF
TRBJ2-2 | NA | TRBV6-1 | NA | TGTGCCAGCAGTGAAATTGGGGCAGGGGAGCTGTTTTTT | CASSEIGAGELFF
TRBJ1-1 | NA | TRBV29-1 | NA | TGCAGCGTGGAGACTGATTTGAACACTGAAGCTTTCTTT | CSVETDLNTEAFF
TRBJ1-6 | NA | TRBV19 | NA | TGTGCCAGTAGTATAGTACCGAGCTCCTATAATTCACCCCTCCACTTT | CASSIVPSSYNSPLHF
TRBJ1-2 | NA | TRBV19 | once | TGTGCCAGTAGTCCGGGTTTGAACTATGGCTACACCTTC | CASSPGLNYGYTF